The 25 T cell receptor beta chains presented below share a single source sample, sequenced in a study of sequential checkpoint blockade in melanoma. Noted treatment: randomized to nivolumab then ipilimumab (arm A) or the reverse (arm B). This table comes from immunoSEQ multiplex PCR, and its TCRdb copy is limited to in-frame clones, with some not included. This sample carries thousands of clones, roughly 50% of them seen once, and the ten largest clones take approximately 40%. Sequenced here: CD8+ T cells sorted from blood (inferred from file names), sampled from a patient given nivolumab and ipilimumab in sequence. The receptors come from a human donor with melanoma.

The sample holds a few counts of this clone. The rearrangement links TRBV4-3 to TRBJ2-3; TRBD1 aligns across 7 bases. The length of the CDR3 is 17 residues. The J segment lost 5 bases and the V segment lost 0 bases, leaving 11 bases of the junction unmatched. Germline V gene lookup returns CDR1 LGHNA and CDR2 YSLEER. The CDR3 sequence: CASSQDQGRGRLDTQYF. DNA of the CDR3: TGCGCCAGCAGCCAAGATCAAGGCAGGGGGAGATTAGATACGCAGTATTTT.

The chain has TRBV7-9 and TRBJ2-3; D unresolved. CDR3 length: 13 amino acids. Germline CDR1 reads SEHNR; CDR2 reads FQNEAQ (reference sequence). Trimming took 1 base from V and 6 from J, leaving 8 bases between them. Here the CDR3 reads CASSLESGDTQYF. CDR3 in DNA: TGTGCCAGCAGCTTAGAATCCGGGGATACGCAGTATTTT.

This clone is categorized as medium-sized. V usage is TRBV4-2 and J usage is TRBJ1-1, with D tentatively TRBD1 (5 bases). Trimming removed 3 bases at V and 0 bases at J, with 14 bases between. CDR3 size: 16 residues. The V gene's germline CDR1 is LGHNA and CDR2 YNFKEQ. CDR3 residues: CASSQARQQMNTEAFF. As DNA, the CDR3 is TGTGCCAGCAGCCAGGCCCGACAGCAAATGAACACTGAAGCTTTCTTT.

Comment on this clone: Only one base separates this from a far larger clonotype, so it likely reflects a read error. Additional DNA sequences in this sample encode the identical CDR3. The CDR3 nucleotides read TGTGCCAGCAGCCAAGTTCCGGGACATGGAGACAATGAGCAGTTCTTC. It yields the protein CASSQVPGHGDNEQFF. V gene TRBV14 combines with J gene TRBJ2-1, with D maybe TRBD1 (6 bases). This CDR3 region has 16 residues. CDR1 is SGHDN, CDR2 FVKESK, per germline. V lost 1 base and J lost 5, with 15 bases in between.

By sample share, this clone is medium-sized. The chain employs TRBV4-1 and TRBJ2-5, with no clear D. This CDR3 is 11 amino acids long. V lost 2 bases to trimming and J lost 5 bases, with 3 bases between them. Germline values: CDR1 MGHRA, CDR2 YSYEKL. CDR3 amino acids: CASSQSETQYF. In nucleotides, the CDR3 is TGCGCCAGCAGCCAATCGGAGACCCAGTACTTC.

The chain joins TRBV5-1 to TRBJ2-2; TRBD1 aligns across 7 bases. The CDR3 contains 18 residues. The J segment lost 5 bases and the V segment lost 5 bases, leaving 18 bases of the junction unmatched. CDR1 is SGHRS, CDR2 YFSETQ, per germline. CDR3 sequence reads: CASSSEVRGIVATGELFF. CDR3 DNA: TGCGCCAGCAGTAGTGAGGTCAGGGGGATTGTTGCGACCGGGGAGCTGTTTTTT.

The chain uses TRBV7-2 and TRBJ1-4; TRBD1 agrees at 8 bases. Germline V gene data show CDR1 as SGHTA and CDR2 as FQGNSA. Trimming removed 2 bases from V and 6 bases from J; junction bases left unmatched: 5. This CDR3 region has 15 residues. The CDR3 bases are TGTGCCAGCAGCTTAATTGGACAGGGATATGAAAAACTGTTTTTT. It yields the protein CASSLIGQGYEKLFF.

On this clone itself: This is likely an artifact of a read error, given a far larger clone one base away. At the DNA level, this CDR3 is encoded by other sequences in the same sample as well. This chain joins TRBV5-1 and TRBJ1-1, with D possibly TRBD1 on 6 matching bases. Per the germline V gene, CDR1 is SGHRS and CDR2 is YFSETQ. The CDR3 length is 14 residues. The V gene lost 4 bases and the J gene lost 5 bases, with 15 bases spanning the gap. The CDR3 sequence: CASSPLQGETEAFF. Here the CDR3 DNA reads TGCGCCAGCAGCCCCCTACAGGGTGAAACTGAAGCTTTCTTT.

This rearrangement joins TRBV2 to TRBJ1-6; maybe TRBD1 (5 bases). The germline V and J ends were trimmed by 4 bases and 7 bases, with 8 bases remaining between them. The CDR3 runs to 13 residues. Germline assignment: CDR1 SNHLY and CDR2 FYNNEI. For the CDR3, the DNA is TGTGCCAGCAGTGTGGGGGGAAATTCACCCCTCCACTTT. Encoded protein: CASSVGGNSPLHF. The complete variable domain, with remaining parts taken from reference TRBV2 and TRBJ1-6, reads EPEVTQTPSHQVTQMGQEVILRCVPISNHLYFYWYRQILGQKVEFLVSFYNNEISEKSEIFDDQFSVERPDGSNFTLKIRSTKLEDSAMYFCASSVGGNSPLHFGNGTRLTVT.

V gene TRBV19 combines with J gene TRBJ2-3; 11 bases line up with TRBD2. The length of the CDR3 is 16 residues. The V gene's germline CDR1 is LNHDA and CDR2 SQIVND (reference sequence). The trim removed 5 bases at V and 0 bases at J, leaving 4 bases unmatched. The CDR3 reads CASSLSSGGSTDTQYF. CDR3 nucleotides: TGTGCCAGTAGTCTTTCTAGCGGGGGGAGCACAGATACGCAGTATTTT.

The CDR3 bases are TGTGCCAGCAGCCAAACCCCTACGGGGGACACCGGGGAGCTGTTTTTT. Translation gives CASSQTPTGDTGELFF. This sequence joins TRBV4-2 and TRBJ2-2; the D gene is possibly TRBD2 (6 bases). CDR1 is LGHNA, CDR2 YNFKEQ, per germline. V lost 2 bases to trimming and J lost 3 bases, with 13 bases between them. The CDR3 has 16 amino acids.

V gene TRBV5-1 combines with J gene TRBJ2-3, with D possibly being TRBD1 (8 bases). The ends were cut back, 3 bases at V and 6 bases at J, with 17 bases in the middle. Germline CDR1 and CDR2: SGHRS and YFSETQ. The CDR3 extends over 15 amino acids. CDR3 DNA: TGCGCCAGCAGCTGGATTGGACAGGGAGGGGATACGCAGTATTTT. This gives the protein CASSWIGQGGDTQYF. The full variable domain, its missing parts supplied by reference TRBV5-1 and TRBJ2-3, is KAGVTQTPRYLIKTRGQQVTLSCSPISGHRSVSWYQQTPGQGLQFLFEYFSETQRNKGNFPGRFSGRQFSNSRSEMNVSTLELGDSALYLCASSWIGQGGDTQYFGPGTRLTVL.

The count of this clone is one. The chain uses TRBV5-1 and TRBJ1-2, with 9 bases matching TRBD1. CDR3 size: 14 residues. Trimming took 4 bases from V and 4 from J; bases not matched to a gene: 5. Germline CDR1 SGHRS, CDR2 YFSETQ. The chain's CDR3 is CASSIETGGYGYTF. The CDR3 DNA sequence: TGCGCCAGCAGCATAGAGACAGGGGGCTATGGCTACACCTTC.

CDR3 DNA sequence: TGCGCCAGCAGTGAGTCTGATGACAGGGGCGTTTCCATTGAAGCTTTCTTT. This encodes CASSESDDRGVSIEAFF. This chain uses TRBV10-1 with TRBJ1-1; the match to TRBD1 covers 8 bases. CDR1 is WNHNN, CDR2 SYGVQD, per germline (reference sequence). This CDR3 is 17 amino acids long. J lost 7 bases, V lost 0 bases, and 13 bases had no gene match.

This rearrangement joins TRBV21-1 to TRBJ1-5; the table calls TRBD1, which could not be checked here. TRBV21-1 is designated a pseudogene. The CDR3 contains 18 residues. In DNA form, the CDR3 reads TGTGCCAGCAGCCAACGCAGGACAGGGCATTATAGCAATCAGCCCCAGCATTTT. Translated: CASSQRRTGHYSNQPQHF.

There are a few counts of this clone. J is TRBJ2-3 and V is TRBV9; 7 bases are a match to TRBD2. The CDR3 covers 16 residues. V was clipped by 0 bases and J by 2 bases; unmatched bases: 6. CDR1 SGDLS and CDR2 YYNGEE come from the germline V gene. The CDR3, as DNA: TGTGCCAGCAGCGTAGTGGGAGCGGGGACCACAGATACGCAGTATTTT. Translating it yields CASSVVGAGTTDTQYF.

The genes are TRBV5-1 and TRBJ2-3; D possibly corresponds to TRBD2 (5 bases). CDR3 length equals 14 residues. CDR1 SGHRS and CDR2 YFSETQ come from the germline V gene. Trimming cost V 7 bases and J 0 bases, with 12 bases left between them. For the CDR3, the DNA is TGCGCCAGCGGGCTAGCATATAGCACAGATACGCAGTATTTT. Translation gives CASGLAYSTDTQYF.

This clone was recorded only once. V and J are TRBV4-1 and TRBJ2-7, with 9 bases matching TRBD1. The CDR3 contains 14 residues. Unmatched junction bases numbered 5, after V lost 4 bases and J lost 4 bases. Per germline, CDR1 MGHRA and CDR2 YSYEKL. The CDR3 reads CASSLTGGEYEQYF. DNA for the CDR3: TGCGCCAGCAGCCTGACAGGGGGTGAATACGAGCAGTACTTC.

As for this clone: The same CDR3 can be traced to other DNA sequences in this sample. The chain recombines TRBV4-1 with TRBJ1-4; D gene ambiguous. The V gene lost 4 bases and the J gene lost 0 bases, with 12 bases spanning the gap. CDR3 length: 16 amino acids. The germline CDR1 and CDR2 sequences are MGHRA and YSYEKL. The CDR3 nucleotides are TGCGCCAGCAGCCCCACCCCCGGGGCAACTAATGAAAAACTGTTTTTT. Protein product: CASSPTPGATNEKLFF.

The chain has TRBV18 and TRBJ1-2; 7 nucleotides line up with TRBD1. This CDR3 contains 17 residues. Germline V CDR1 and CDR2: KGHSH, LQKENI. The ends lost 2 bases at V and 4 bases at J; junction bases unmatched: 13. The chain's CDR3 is CASSPYIPQRDSYGYTF. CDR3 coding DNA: TGTGCCAGCTCACCATACATCCCCCAGAGGGACAGCTATGGCTACACCTTC.

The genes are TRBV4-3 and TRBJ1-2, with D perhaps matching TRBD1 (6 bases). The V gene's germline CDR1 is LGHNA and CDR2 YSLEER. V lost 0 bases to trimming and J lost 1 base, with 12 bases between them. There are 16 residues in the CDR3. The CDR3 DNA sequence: TGCGCCAGCAGCCAAGAAGGAAGACAGGTTAACTATGGCTACACCTTC. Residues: CASSQEGRQVNYGYTF.

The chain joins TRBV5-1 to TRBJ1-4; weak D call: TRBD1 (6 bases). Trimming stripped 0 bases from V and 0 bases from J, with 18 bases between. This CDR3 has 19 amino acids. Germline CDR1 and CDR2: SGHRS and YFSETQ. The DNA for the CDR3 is TGCGCCAGCAGCTTGGAGGCGGTCAGCGGGGGCTCAACTAATGAAAAACTGTTTTTT. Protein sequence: CASSLEAVSGGSTNEKLFF.

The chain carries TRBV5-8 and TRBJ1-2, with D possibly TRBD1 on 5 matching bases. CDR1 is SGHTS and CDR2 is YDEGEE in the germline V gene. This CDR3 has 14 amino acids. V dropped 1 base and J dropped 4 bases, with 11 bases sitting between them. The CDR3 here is CASSLRGTGYGYTF. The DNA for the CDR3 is TGTGCCAGCAGCTTGCGGGGGACGGGCTATGGCTACACCTTC.

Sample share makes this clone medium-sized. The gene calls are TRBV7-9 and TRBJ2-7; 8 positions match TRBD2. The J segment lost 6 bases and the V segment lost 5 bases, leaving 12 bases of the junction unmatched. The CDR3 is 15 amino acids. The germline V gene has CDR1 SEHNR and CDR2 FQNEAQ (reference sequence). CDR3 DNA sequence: TGTGCCAGCAGCCCCGGGACTAGAGGGGGAATCGAGCAGTACTTC. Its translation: CASSPGTRGGIEQYF.

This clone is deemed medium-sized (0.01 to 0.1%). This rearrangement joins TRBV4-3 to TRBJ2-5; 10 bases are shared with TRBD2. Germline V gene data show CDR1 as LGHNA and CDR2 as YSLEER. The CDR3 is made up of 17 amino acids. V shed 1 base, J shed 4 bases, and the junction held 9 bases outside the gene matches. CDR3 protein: CASSQARTSGRAETQYF. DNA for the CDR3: TGCGCCAGCAGCCAAGCAAGGACTAGCGGAAGGGCAGAGACCCAGTACTTC.